The 23 T cell receptor beta chains reported below all come from one sample, sequenced in a study of shared clonotypes between healthy human individuals. Sequencing was performed with immunoSEQ multiplex PCR; in TCRdb, only in-frame clones are kept and a portion is missing. The profile shows roughly 450,000 clones, 79% of them singletons. Specimen: PBMCs. The receptors come from a woman aged 40 to 50 in good health. Some clones in this sample may be carry-over from other donors' samples.

The chain couples TRBV2 to TRBJ2-6; 15 bases line up with TRBD2. V gave up 7 bases and J gave up 3 bases; unmatched junction bases: 4. This CDR3 spans 17 amino acids. The germline CDR1 and CDR2 sequences are SNHLY and FYNNEI. The CDR3: CASKGLAGGFGANVLTF. The DNA for the CDR3 is TGTGCCAGCAAGGGACTAGCGGGAGGATTTGGGGCCAACGTCCTGACTTTC.

The CDR3 nucleotides are TGCGCCAGCAGCTTGGAGGCTCAGTTAAACACCGGGGAGCTGTTTTTT. This gives the protein CASSLEAQLNTGELFF. This rearrangement joins TRBV5-1 to TRBJ2-2; D unclear. The CDR3 is 16 residues long. V was pared by 0 bases and J by 2 bases, with 11 bases between. Germline values: CDR1 SGHRS, CDR2 YFSETQ.

This clone was observed many times. The chain uses TRBV7-2 and TRBJ2-1, with TRBD2 matching 9 bases. J lost 10 bases, V lost 8 bases, and 6 bases had no gene match. This CDR3 is built from 12 residues. Germline loops: CDR1 SGHTA, CDR2 FQGNSA. DNA of the CDR3: TGTGCCAGCCAAGGACTAGCGACCGAGCAGTTCTTC. Translation gives CASQGLATEQFF.

V usage is TRBV29-1 and J usage is TRBJ1-2, with D possibly matching TRBD1 (5 bases). There are 13 residues in the CDR3. Germline V CDR1 and CDR2: SQVTM, ANQGSEA. V dropped 7 bases and J dropped 0 bases, with 12 bases sitting between them. The CDR3 coding sequence is TGCAGCGCTGGAGGGGCCCCTAACTATGGCTACACCTTC. Its translation is CSAGGAPNYGYTF. Drawing the rest from reference TRBV29-1 and TRBJ1-2, the complete variable domain is SAVISQKPSRDICQRGTSLTIQCQVDSQVTMMFWYRQQPGQSLTLIATANQGSEATYESGFVIDKFPISRPNLTFSTLTVSNMSPEDSSIYLCSAGGAPNYGYTFGSGTRLTVV.

The chain recombines TRBV7-8 with TRBJ2-7, with D possibly being TRBD2 (7 bases). Between the trimmed V and J ends, which lost 5 bases and 6 bases, there was a span of 17 bases. Germline V gene lookup returns CDR1 SGHVS and CDR2 FQNEAQ. The CDR3 spans 14 residues. The CDR3 DNA follows: TGTGCCAGCAGCCCCCCCGTCGGGGGGCGCGAGCAGTACTTC. This sequence encodes CASSPPVGGREQYF. Based on the CDR3 plus reference TRBV7-8 and TRBJ2-7, the full variable domain is GAGVSQSPRYKVAKRGQDVALRCDPISGHVSLFWYQQALGQGPEFLTYFQNEAQLDKSGLPSDRFFAERPEGSVSTLKIQRTQQEDSAVYLCASSPPVGGREQYFGPGTRLTVT.

The chain carries TRBV27 and TRBJ2-7; TRBD1 might be the D (7 bases). Trimming took off 6 bases at V and 5 bases at J, with 14 bases between the two ends. This CDR3 spans 13 amino acids. Germline V gene sequence: CDR1 MNHEY, CDR2 SMNVEV (reference sequence). CDR3 residues: CASSQTGRHEQYF. In DNA, the CDR3 is TGTGCCAGCAGCCAGACAGGGAGGCACGAGCAGTACTTC.

The rearrangement joins TRBV7-8 to TRBJ2-5; TRBD1 matches at 9 bases. The J segment lost 7 bases and the V segment lost 5 bases, leaving 11 bases of the junction unmatched. The CDR3 spans 15 residues. Germline assignment: CDR1 SGHVS and CDR2 FQNEAQ. The CDR3 region has the DNA TGTGCCAGCAGCCGGGACAGGGAGTTCCAGGGGACCCAGTACTTC. Translating it yields CASSRDREFQGTQYF. The whole variable domain, remainder taken from reference TRBV7-8 and TRBJ2-5, is GAGVSQSPRYKVAKRGQDVALRCDPISGHVSLFWYQQALGQGPEFLTYFQNEAQLDKSGLPSDRFFAERPEGSVSTLKIQRTQQEDSAVYLCASSRDREFQGTQYFGPGTRLLVL.

Remarks on this clone: This CDR3 is also generated by other DNA sequences in the sample. The chain joins TRBV7-2 to TRBJ2-7, with TRBD2 matching 12 bases. With V trimmed by 5 bases and J by 2 bases, 4 bases remained unmatched. Germline CDR1 reads SGHTA; CDR2 reads FQGNSA. There are 15 residues in the CDR3. CDR3 protein: CASSPRTSGTYEQYF. In nucleotides, the CDR3 is TGTGCCAGCAGCCCGAGGACTAGCGGGACCTACGAGCAGTACTTC.

J is TRBJ2-3 and V is TRBV5-6; possibly TRBD2 for D (6 bases). The CDR3 runs to 14 residues. The germline V gene encodes CDR1 SGHDT and CDR2 YYEEEE. V shed 3 bases and J shed 7 bases, with 15 bases lying between them. This CDR3 is CASSWGLPQNTQYF. The CDR3 coding sequence is TGTGCCAGCAGCTGGGGACTTCCCCAGAATACGCAGTATTTT.

The gene calls are TRBV10-3 and TRBJ2-7, with TRBD1 matching over 10 bases. The V gene's germline CDR1 is ENHRY and CDR2 SYGVKD. This CDR3 has 13 residues. V was clipped by 10 bases and J by 4 bases; unmatched bases: 7. Here the CDR3 DNA reads TGTGCCACGGGACAGGGGCGGACATACGAGCAGTACTTC. It specifies CATGQGRTYEQYF.

This chain joins TRBV19 and TRBJ1-4, with TRBD1 as a possible D gene (5 bases). This CDR3 region has 15 residues. Looked up from germline, CDR1 is LNHDA and CDR2 is SQIVND (reference sequence). V shed 7 bases and J shed 10 bases, with 22 bases lying between them. CDR3 region: CASTLGVQGAAKLFF. The CDR3 bases are TGTGCCAGTACCCTGGGGGTTCAGGGTGCCGCAAAACTGTTTTTT.

In its sample, this clone was seen a few times. The chain joins TRBV28 to TRBJ2-7; D may be TRBD1 or TRBD2 (7 bases each). The CDR3 spans 15 residues. From germline, CDR1 is MDHEN and CDR2 SYDVKM. The ends were cut back, 4 bases at V and 0 bases at J, with 13 bases in the middle. The CDR3, as DNA: TGTGCCAGCAGTTCCGTCAGGGGGGGCTCCTACGAGCAGTACTTC. Protein product: CASSSVRGGSYEQYF.

This chain links TRBV7-3 with TRBJ1-2, with a tentative D call TRBD1 (5 bases). Germline CDR1 reads SGHTA; CDR2 reads FQGTGA. Trimming left V 2 bases short and J 6 bases short, with 10 bases between. The CDR3 sequence is 13 residues long. The CDR3 sequence: CASSLWQGHGYTF. The CDR3 nucleotides read TGTGCCAGCAGCTTATGGCAGGGCCATGGCTACACCTTC. Full variable domain (outside the CDR3, taken from reference TRBV7-3 and TRBJ1-2): GAGVSQTPSNKVTEKGKYVELRCDPISGHTALYWYRQSLGQGPEFLIYFQGTGAADDSGLPNDRFFAVRPEGSVSTLKIQRTERGDSAVYLCASSLWQGHGYTFGSGTRLTVV.

The V gene is TRBV28, the J gene TRBJ1-1; D not certain. V was pared by 6 bases and J by 1 base, with 12 bases between. The CDR3 is 14 residues long. The germline gives CDR1 MDHEN, CDR2 SYDVKM. CDR3 protein: CASRTGRGNTEAFF. The CDR3 DNA reads TGTGCCAGCAGGACTGGCCGGGGGAACACTGAAGCTTTCTTT.

This sequence joins TRBV6-1 and TRBJ1-5, with D possibly being TRBD1 (6 bases). The V and J ends lost 6 bases and 15 bases respectively, with 15 bases between them. Germline values: CDR1 MNHNS, CDR2 SASEGT. The CDR3 length is 11 residues. CDR3 in amino acids: CASRTGIVAHF. CDR3 nucleotides: TGTGCCAGCAGAACAGGGATCGTGGCGCATTTT.

The chain joins TRBV28 to TRBJ1-5, with 12 bases matching TRBD1. There are 17 residues in the CDR3. Germline CDR1 reads MDHEN; CDR2 reads SYDVKM. The V gene end was trimmed by 1 base and the J gene end by 6 bases; junction bases not matched to a gene: 7. The chain's CDR3 is CASSLSPGTGGIQPQHF. CDR3 nucleotide sequence: TGTGCCAGCAGTTTATCCCCCGGGACAGGGGGCATTCAGCCCCAGCATTTT.

CDR3 sequence (DNA): TGTGCCAGCAGCCAGTGGACCGCGCCTCATGGCTACACCTTC. It codes for CASSQWTAPHGYTF. The chain is built from TRBV7-8 and TRBJ1-2; no firm D call. Deletions cut 5 bases from V and 6 bases from J, with 16 bases between. This CDR3 region has 14 residues. Per germline, CDR1 SGHVS and CDR2 FQNEAQ.

This chain joins TRBV14 and TRBJ1-2; 8 positions agree with TRBD1. Per germline, CDR1 SGHDN and CDR2 FVKESK. The CDR3 spans 14 residues. The V segment lost 5 bases and the J segment 5 bases; nucleotides outside the gene matches: 7. This CDR3 is CASSDPGQVYGYTF. CDR3 DNA: TGTGCCAGCAGCGACCCGGGACAGGTGTATGGCTACACCTTC.

The rearrangement uses TRBV5-1 and TRBJ2-3; D may be TRBD1 (6 bases). Trimming removed 0 bases from V and 6 bases from J, with 14 bases in between. This CDR3 comprises 15 residues. Germline CDR1 is SGHRS and CDR2 is YFSETQ. The CDR3 DNA is TGCGCCAGCAGCTTGGATGGGCTGGGGGCCGATACGCAGTATTTT. It is translated as CASSLDGLGADTQYF. Looking up the rest from reference TRBV5-1 and TRBJ2-3 gives the full variable domain: KAGVTQTPRYLIKTRGQQVTLSCSPISGHRSVSWYQQTPGQGLQFLFEYFSETQRNKGNFPGRFSGRQFSNSRSEMNVSTLELGDSALYLCASSLDGLGADTQYFGPGTRLTVL.

The chain is built from TRBV10-3 and TRBJ2-1, with 8 nucleotides matching TRBD2. With 11 bases clipped from V and 7 bases from J, the junction kept 13 bases outside the gene matches. The CDR3 has 14 amino acids. Germline V gene data show CDR1 as ENHRY and CDR2 as SYGVKD. The DNA for the CDR3 is TGTGCCGTCTCCCCAACAAGCGGGGGTAATGAGCAGTTCTTC. It encodes CAVSPTSGGNEQFF.

This chain connects TRBV28 to TRBJ2-7; D tentatively fits TRBD1 or TRBD2 (5 bases each). V was shortened by 6 bases and J by 7 bases, with 13 bases between the two germline ends. The CDR3 sequence is 12 residues long. Germline-derived CDR1 and CDR2 are MDHEN and SYDVKM. This CDR3 is CASRGSRGEQYF. The CDR3, as DNA: TGTGCCAGCAGGGGATCGAGGGGAGAGCAGTACTTC. Using reference TRBV28 and TRBJ2-7 for the parts outside the CDR3, the full variable domain is DVKVTQSSRYLVKRTGEKVFLECVQDMDHENMFWYRQDPGLGLRLIYFSYDVKMKEKGDIPEGYSVSREKKERFSLILESASTNQTSMYLCASRGSRGEQYFGPGTRLTVT.

The chain carries TRBV21-1 and TRBJ2-7. TRBV21-1 is assigned pseudogene status. This CDR3 has 16 amino acids. Here the CDR3 DNA reads TGTGCCAGCAGCAAAGGGCAGGGAGCCTACTCCTACGAGCAGTACTTC. Amino acid sequence: CASSKGQGAYSYEQYF.

This rearrangement joins TRBV6-5 to TRBJ1-1; the match to TRBD1 covers 8 bases. Germline V CDR1 and CDR2: MNHEY, SVGAGI. The CDR3 is 13 residues long. The V and J ends lost 6 bases and 5 bases, in that order; junction bases with no gene match: 5. The chain's CDR3 is CASSQTGETEAFF. In nucleotides, the CDR3 is TGTGCCAGCAGCCAGACAGGGGAAACTGAAGCTTTCTTT.